A selection of T cell receptor beta chains follows, all from one sample in a study of HIV-infected patients and healthy controls. TCRdb reanalysed the 5' RACE reads using MiXCR and keeps one entry per CDR3 protein. The sample has some 20,000 distinct CDR3 sequences; approximately 9.5% are singletons. The sample comprised blood. These receptors were collected from an adult in good health. CDR3s include the opening cysteine and the closing phenylalanine or tryptophan. The D gene is left open where the match is weak. Clone size, where shown, is once, few, many, or a class for clones that have expanded.

TGTGCCAGCAGCTTCACAGGGAACACTGAAGCTTTCTTT	CASSFTGNTEAFF	TRBV7-9	many	TRBJ1-1	-
TGCAGTGCTTCAGGAAGGGGGTATAGCAATCAGCCCCAGCATTTT	CSASGRGYSNQPQHF	TRBV20-1	many	TRBJ1-5	-
TGTGCCAGCAGCCCCAAGTGGCCGGGACTAGTAAAAGGGACAGCCGAGCAGTACTTC	CASSPKWPGLVKGTAEQYF	TRBV7-9	many	TRBJ2-7	-
TGCGCCAGCAGCCCAAACGCCAGGGATGTGGCTTTCTTT	CASSPNARDVAFF	TRBV5-1	once	TRBJ1-1	-
TGTGCCAGCAGCCCTTTGCTTGGGAATGAGCAGTTCTTC	CASSPLLGNEQFF	TRBV12-3/TRBV12-4	many	TRBJ2-1	-
TGCAGTGCCTACGGACTAGCGGAGACGAGGGTTGGGTTTAATGAGCAGTTCTTC	CSAYGLAETRVGFNEQFF	TRBV20-1	medium-sized	TRBJ2-1	TRBD2
TGTGCCAGCAGCTCGGATCTCAATCAGCCCCAGCATTTT	CASSSDLNQPQHF	TRBV7-2	medium-sized	TRBJ1-5	-
TGTGCCAGCAGTCAGACGGGAGGGCGGGGGACAGATACGCAGTATTTT	CASSQTGGRGTDTQYF	TRBV27	many	TRBJ2-3	TRBD2
TGTGCCAGCAGGACCGGGATATTCTCCTACGAGCAGTACTTC	CASRTGIFSYEQYF	TRBV6-6	medium-sized	TRBJ2-7	-
TGTGCCAGCAGTTTAGGTCGGAAGGGGAACACTGAAGCTTTCTTT	CASSLGRKGNTEAFF	TRBV6-2/TRBV6-3	-	TRBJ1-1	-
TGCAGCGCCCGGCCGCAGCTTACGGGTACCCAGTACTTC	CSARPQLTGTQYF	TRBV29-1	-	TRBJ2-5	-
TGTGCCAGCAGTGGAGATCAGCCCCAGCATTTT	CASSGDQPQHF	TRBV2	many	TRBJ1-5	-
TGTGCCAGCAGCCAAGAAGGGGGATCCTCCTATGGCTACACCTTC	CASSQEGGSSYGYTF	TRBV3-1	many	TRBJ1-2	-